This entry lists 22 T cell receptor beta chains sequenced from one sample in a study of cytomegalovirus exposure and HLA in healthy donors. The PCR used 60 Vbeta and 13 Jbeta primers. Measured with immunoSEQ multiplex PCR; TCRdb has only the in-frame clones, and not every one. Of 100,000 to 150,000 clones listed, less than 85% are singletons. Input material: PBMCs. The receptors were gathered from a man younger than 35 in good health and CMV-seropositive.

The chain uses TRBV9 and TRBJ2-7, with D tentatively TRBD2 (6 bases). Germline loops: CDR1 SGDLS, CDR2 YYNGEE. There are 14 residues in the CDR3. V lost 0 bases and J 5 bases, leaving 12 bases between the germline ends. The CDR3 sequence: CASSVGLAPDEQYF. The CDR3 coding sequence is TGTGCCAGCAGCGTAGGCCTAGCGCCCGACGAGCAGTACTTC.

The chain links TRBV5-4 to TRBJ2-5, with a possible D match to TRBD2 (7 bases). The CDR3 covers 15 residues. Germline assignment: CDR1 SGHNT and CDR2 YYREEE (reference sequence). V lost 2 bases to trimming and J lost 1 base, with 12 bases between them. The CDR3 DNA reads TGTGCCAGCAGCTTCGGGGGCGGGAGCCAAGAGACCCAGTACTTC. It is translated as CASSFGGGSQETQYF.

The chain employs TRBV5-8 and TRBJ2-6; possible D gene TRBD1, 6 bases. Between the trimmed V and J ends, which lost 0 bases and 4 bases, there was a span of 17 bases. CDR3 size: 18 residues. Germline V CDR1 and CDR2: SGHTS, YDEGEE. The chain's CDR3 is CASSLGEGQPRGANVLTF. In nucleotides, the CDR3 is TGTGCCAGCAGCTTGGGGGAAGGACAGCCCAGAGGGGCCAACGTCCTGACTTTC. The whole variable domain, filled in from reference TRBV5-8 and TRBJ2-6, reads EAGVTQSPTHLIKTRGQQATLRCSPISGHTSVYWYQQALGLGLQFLLWYDEGEERNRGNFPPRFSGRQFPNYSSELNVNALELEDSALYLCASSLGEGQPRGANVLTFGAGSRLTVL.

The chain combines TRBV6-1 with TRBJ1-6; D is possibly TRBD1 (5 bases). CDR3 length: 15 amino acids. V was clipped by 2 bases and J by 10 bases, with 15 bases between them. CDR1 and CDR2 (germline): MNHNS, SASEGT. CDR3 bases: TGTGCCAGCAGTGAACTGCAGGCACGGGGGTCACCCCTCCACTTT. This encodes CASSELQARGSPLHF.

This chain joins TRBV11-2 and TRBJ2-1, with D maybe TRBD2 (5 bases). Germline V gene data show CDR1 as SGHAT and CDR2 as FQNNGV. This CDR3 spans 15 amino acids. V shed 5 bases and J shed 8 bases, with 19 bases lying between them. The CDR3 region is CASSRRDLATDEQFF. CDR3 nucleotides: TGTGCCAGCAGCCGCCGGGATCTAGCCACCGATGAGCAGTTCTTC.

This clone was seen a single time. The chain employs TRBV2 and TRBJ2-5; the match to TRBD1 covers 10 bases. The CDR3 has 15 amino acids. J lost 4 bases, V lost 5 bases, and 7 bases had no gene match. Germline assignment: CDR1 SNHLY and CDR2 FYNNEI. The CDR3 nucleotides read TGTGCCAGCAGTTTAGACAGGGGGCTTGGAGAGACCCAGTACTTC. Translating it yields CASSLDRGLGETQYF. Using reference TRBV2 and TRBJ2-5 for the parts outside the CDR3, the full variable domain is EPEVTQTPSHQVTQMGQEVILRCVPISNHLYFYWYRQILGQKVEFLVSFYNNEISEKSEIFDDQFSVERPDGSNFTLKIRSTKLEDSAMYFCASSLDRGLGETQYFGPGTRLLVL.

CDR3 nucleotide sequence: TGTGCCAGCAGCTTGGGGGCTACAAGCACAGATACGCAGTATTTT. Translation gives CASSLGATSTDTQYF. The rearrangement joins TRBV5-4 to TRBJ2-3, with D hard to call. V was trimmed by 0 bases and J by 0 bases, leaving 8 bases between them. Germline assignment: CDR1 SGHNT and CDR2 YYREEE (reference sequence). This CDR3 is built from 15 residues.

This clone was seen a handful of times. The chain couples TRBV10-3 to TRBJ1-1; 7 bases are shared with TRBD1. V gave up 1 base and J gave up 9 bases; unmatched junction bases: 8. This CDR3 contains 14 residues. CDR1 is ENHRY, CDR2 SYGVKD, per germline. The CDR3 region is CAISEYRGFNKAFF. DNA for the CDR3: TGTGCCATCAGTGAGTACAGGGGATTCAATAAAGCTTTCTTT.

The CDR3, as DNA: TGCGCCAGCAGCCGGGCCCTCACAGATACGCAGTATTTT. It translates to CASSRALTDTQYF. This sequence joins TRBV4-1 and TRBJ2-3; D is undetermined. CDR1 and CDR2 from the germline V gene are MGHRA and YSYEKL. Trimming cost V 4 bases and J 2 bases, with 7 bases left between them. The CDR3 consists of 13 residues.

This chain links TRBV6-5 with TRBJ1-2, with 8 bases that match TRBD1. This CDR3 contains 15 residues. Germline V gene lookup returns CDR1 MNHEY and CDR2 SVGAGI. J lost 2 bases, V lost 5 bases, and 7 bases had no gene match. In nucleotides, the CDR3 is TGTGCCAGCAGTCTGTCCCGACAGGGGAACTATGGCTACACCTTC. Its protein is CASSLSRQGNYGYTF.

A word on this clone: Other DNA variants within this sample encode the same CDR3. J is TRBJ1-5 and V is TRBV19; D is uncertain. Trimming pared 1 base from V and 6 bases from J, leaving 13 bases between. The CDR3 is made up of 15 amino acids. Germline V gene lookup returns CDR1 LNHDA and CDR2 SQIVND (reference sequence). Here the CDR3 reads CASSIAGGSSQPQHF. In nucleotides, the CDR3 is TGTGCCAGTAGTATAGCAGGAGGGAGTAGTCAGCCCCAGCATTTT. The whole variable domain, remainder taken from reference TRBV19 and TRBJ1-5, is DGGITQSPKYLFRKEGQNVTLSCEQNLNHDAMYWYRQDPGQGLRLIYYSQIVNDFQKGDIAEGYSVSREKKESFPLTVTSAQKNPTAFYLCASSIAGGSSQPQHFGDGTRLSIL.

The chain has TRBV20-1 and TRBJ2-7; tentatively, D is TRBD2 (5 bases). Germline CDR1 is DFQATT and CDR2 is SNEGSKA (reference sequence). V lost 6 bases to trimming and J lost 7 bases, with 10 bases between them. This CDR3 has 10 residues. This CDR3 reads CSAPPGEQYF. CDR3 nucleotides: TGCAGTGCCCCTCCGGGGGAGCAGTACTTC.

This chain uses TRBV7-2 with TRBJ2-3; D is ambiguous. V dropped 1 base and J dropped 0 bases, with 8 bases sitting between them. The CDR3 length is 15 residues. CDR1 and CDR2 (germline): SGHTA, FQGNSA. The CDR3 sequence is CASSLGDTSTDTQYF. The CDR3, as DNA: TGTGCCAGCAGCTTAGGAGATACTAGCACAGATACGCAGTATTTT.

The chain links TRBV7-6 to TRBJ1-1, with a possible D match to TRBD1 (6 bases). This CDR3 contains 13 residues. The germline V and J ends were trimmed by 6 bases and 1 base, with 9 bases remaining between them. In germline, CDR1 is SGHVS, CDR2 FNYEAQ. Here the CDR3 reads CASSLTGNTEAFF. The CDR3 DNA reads TGTGCCAGCAGTCTGACAGGGAACACTGAAGCTTTCTTT.

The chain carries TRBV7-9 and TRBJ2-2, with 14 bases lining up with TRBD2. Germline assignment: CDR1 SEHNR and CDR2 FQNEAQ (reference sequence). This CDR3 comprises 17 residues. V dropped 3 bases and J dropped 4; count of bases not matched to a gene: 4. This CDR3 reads CASSFGLAGGLTGELFF. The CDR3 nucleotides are TGTGCCAGCAGCTTTGGACTAGCGGGGGGCCTCACCGGGGAGCTGTTTTTT.

CDR3 bases: TGTGCCAGCAGCCACCCCTGGGGGCGATGGGAAAAACTGTTTTTT. It translates to CASSHPWGRWEKLFF. The J gene is TRBJ1-4, the V gene TRBV13; possibly TRBD1 for D (6 bases). CDR3 size: 15 residues. Trimming stripped 5 bases from V and 8 bases from J, with 18 bases between. The germline gives CDR1 PRHDT, CDR2 FYEKMQ (reference sequence).

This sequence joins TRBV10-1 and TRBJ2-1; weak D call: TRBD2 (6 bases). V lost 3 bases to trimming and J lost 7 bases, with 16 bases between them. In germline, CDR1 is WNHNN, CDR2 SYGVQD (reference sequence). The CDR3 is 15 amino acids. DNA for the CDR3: TGCGCCAGCAGTGAAGGTAACTTTGGGAGGAATGAGCAGTTCTTC. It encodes CASSEGNFGRNEQFF.

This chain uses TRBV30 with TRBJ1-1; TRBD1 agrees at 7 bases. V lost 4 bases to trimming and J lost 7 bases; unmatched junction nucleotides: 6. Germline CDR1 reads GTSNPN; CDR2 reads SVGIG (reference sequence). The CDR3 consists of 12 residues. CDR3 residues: CAWKPGQNEAFF. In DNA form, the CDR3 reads TGTGCCTGGAAACCGGGACAGAATGAAGCTTTCTTT.

The CDR3 sequence is CASSGRDTGELFF. The CDR3 DNA reads as TGTGCCAGCAGTGGACGGGACACCGGGGAGCTGTTTTTT. This chain uses TRBV25-1 with TRBJ2-2; D uncertain. Germline CDR1 and CDR2: MGHDK and SYGVNS. The CDR3 has 13 amino acids. Trimming stripped 4 bases from V and 3 bases from J, with 6 bases between.

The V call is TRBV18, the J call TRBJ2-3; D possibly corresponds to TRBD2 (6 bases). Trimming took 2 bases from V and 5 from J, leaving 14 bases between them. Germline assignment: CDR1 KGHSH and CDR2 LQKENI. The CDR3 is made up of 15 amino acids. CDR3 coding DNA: TGTGCCAGCTCACCATTGGGCGGGGCCGGAGATACGCAGTATTTT. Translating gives CASSPLGGAGDTQYF.

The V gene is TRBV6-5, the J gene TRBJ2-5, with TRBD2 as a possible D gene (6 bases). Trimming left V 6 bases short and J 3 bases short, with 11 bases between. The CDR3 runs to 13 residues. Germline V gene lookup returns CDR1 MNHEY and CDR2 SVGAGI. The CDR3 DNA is TGTGCCAGCAGACGACTAGTAAAAGAGACCCAGTACTTC. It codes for CASRRLVKETQYF.

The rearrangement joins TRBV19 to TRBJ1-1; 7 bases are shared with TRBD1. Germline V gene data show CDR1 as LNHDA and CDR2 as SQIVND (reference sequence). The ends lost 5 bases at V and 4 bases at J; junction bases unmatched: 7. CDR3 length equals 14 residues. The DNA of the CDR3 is TGTGCCAGTAGTTATCAGGGGGAGAGCACTGAAGCTTTCTTT. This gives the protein CASSYQGESTEAFF.